The next 25 T cell receptor beta chains were all read from a single sample in a study of blood T cells in healthy people across ages. PCR was performed a second time for roughly 7 to 11 cycles using a sample-barcoded 5' primer and a J-beta primer mix. MiXCR was run by TCRdb on the 5' RACE reads, yielding one entry per CDR3 protein. The table shows some 1.4 million distinct CDR3 sequences, with approximately 38% occurring only once. Input material: blood. Receptor source: a woman between 18 and 30 years old in good health.

This chain uses TRBV9 with TRBJ2-3; possible D gene TRBD1, 6 bases. Looked up from germline, CDR1 is SGDLS and CDR2 is YYNGEE. Trimming removed 0 bases at V and 4 bases at J, with 12 bases between. CDR3 length: 15 amino acids. The CDR3 is CASSVGTGWPDTQYF. The CDR3 DNA reads TGTGCCAGCAGCGTAGGCACAGGGTGGCCAGATACGCAGTATTTT.

CDR3 DNA sequence: TGCAGTGCGAGCCGGACAGGGTGGGACCAAGAGACCCAGTACTTC. Translated: CSASRTGWDQETQYF. This chain uses TRBV20-1 with TRBJ2-5; 8 positions match TRBD1. With V trimmed by 6 bases and J by 0 bases, 9 bases remained unmatched. The CDR3 covers 15 residues. Looked up from germline, CDR1 is DFQATT and CDR2 is SNEGSKA (reference sequence).

The chain uses TRBV24-1 and TRBJ2-3, with no clear D. Germline V gene sequence: CDR1 KGHDR, CDR2 SFDVKD. The V end was cut by 7 bases, the J end by 1 base, with 8 bases between. The CDR3 contains 13 residues. CDR3: CATREFGTDTQYF. The CDR3 coding sequence is TGTGCCACCAGGGAGTTCGGCACAGATACGCAGTATTTT.

This clonotype was observed many times. A junction end diverges from the germline sequence, so it may reflect a read error. The chain couples TRBV5-1 to TRBJ2-1; 14 positions match TRBD2. From germline, CDR1 is SGHRS and CDR2 YFSETQ. This CDR3 region has 13 residues. CDR3 residues: CASRLAGGDEQFF. The DNA for the CDR3 is TGTGCCAGCAGACTAGCGGGGGGGGATGAGCAGTTCTTC.

The J gene is TRBJ2-1, the V gene TRBV9; D may be TRBD1 or TRBD2 (6 bases each). CDR3 length: 16 residues. Per the germline V gene, CDR1 is SGDLS and CDR2 is YYNGEE. Trimming removed 0 bases at V and 4 bases at J, with 14 bases between. The CDR3 DNA follows: TGTGCCAGCAGCGTAGCTGGAGGGGGGTATTACAATGAGCAGTTCTTC. Amino acids: CASSVAGGGYYNEQFF.

On this clonotype: Germline is not matched at one junction end, which may reflect a read error. The CDR3 DNA is TGTGCCAGCAGCTTCGAAGGGGTCGATTCCTTAAACTATGACTACACCTTC. This encodes CASSFEGVDSLNYDYTF. The chain has TRBV5-5 and TRBJ1-2, with a possible D match to TRBD1 (5 bases). The CDR3 is 17 residues long. Germline CDR1 and CDR2: SGHKS and YYEKEE (reference sequence).

The rearrangement uses TRBV27 and TRBJ2-1; TRBD2 aligns across 9 bases. V was pared by 3 bases and J by 9 bases, with 9 bases of the junction left unmatched. Germline assignment: CDR1 MNHEY and CDR2 SMNVEV (reference sequence). The CDR3 sequence is 15 residues long. The CDR3 is CASSFRIAGAGEQFF. For the CDR3, the DNA is TGTGCCAGCAGTTTCAGGATAGCGGGAGCGGGTGAGCAGTTCTTC.

The V call is TRBV20-1, the J call TRBJ1-1; no clear D. The CDR3 sequence is 13 residues long. Trimming removed 4 bases at V and 0 bases at J, with 9 bases between. Germline values: CDR1 DFQATT, CDR2 SNEGSKA (reference sequence). CDR3 in amino acids: CSANGEVNTEAFF. The DNA for the CDR3 is TGCAGTGCTAACGGCGAGGTGAACACTGAAGCTTTCTTT.

This clonotype appeared once. V is TRBV6-5 and J is TRBJ2-7; 10 bases are shared with TRBD1. Germline V CDR1 and CDR2: MNHEY, SVGAGI. Trimming removed 2 bases from V and 7 bases from J; junction bases left unmatched: 5. This CDR3 is 14 amino acids long. The CDR3 loop reads CASSYRGTGDEQYF. In nucleotides, the CDR3 is TGTGCCAGCAGTTACCGTGGGACAGGGGATGAGCAGTACTTC.

This clonotype was found a few times. The J gene is TRBJ1-5, the V gene TRBV7-2; D not certain. The length of the CDR3 is 13 residues. V lost 4 bases and J 4 bases, leaving 8 bases between the germline ends. Germline CDR1 SGHTA, CDR2 FQGNSA. CDR3 coding DNA: TGTGCCAGCAGCTCCTATTATAATCAGCCCCAGCATTTT. This codes for CASSSYYNQPQHF.

J is TRBJ2-1 and V is TRBV10-3; 8 positions agree with TRBD2. CDR1 and CDR2 from the germline V gene are ENHRY and SYGVKD. The CDR3 consists of 15 residues. J lost 3 bases, V lost 5 bases, and 6 bases had no gene match. This chain's CDR3 is CAISTSGPVYNEQFF. The CDR3, as DNA: TGTGCCATCAGTACTAGCGGACCAGTCTACAATGAGCAGTTCTTC.

Comment on this clonotype: This may come from a read error, since a much larger clone is one base off. The chain joins TRBV20-1 to TRBJ2-1; TRBD1 agrees at 7 bases. The CDR3 totals 14 residues. CDR1 is DFQATT and CDR2 is SNEGSKA in the germline V gene (reference sequence). V shed 0 bases and J 6 bases; nucleotides not matched to a gene: 5. CDR3 sequence reads: CSARDDRAPNEQFF. Here the CDR3 DNA reads TGCAGTGCTAGAGACGACAGGGCACCCAATGAGCAGTTCTTC.

The chain carries TRBV2 and TRBJ2-7, with 10 positions matching TRBD2. CDR3 size: 16 residues. V lost 8 bases to trimming and J lost 4 bases; unmatched junction nucleotides: 14. Germline lookup yields CDR1 SNHLY and CDR2 FYNNEI. The CDR3 loop reads CASEAFPGLAQYEQYF. CDR3 nucleotides: TGTGCCAGCGAAGCTTTTCCGGGACTAGCGCAATACGAGCAGTACTTC.

This clonotype showed up just a few times. The rearrangement links TRBV4-2 to TRBJ1-6, with 8 bases aligning to TRBD1. The CDR3 is made up of 18 amino acids. CDR1 and CDR2 from the germline V gene are LGHNA and YNFKEQ. With V trimmed by 2 bases and J by 9 bases, 15 bases remained unmatched. The CDR3 spells CASSQPSRGPGDSSPLHF. The CDR3, as DNA: TGTGCCAGCAGCCAACCATCCAGGGGGCCAGGTGATAGTTCACCCCTCCACTTT.

This clonotype was counted only a few times. The chain has TRBV4-1 and TRBJ2-7; possibly TRBD2 for D (6 bases). The CDR3 runs 17 residues. CDR1 is MGHRA and CDR2 is YSYEKL in the germline V gene. V was pared by 4 bases and J by 0 bases, with 19 bases between. This chain's CDR3 is CASSPRGGRGGSYEQYF. The CDR3 nucleotides are TGCGCCAGCAGCCCCCGAGGAGGGCGGGGCGGCTCCTACGAGCAGTACTTC.

Remarks on this clonotype: Relative to the germline gene, one junction end is altered; a read error may explain this. The gene calls are TRBV27 and TRBJ2-2; D not certain. Germline V lookup: CDR1 MNHEY, CDR2 SMNVEV (reference sequence). The CDR3 contains 15 residues. As DNA, the CDR3 is TGTACCAGCAGTTTCGGTAGACGAAACACCGGGGAGCTGTTTTTT. Residues: CTSSFGRRNTGELFF.

The sample holds a few counts of this clonotype. J is TRBJ1-2 and V is TRBV3-1; no clear D. The V gene's germline CDR1 is LGHDT and CDR2 YNNKEL (reference sequence). V dropped 10 bases and J dropped 2 bases, with 20 bases sitting between them. The CDR3 has 15 amino acids. The CDR3 loop is CATSMVAAGNYGYTF. In DNA form, the CDR3 reads TGTGCCACCTCCATGGTGGCAGCCGGGAACTATGGCTACACCTTC.

The CDR3 bases are TGTGCCAGCAGCCGGGGAGGAGGCGGGACCCGTCGAGATACGCAGTATTTT. Translating it yields CASSRGGGGTRRDTQYF. The chain is built from TRBV4-2 and TRBJ2-3, with D possibly being TRBD2 (6 bases). Germline V lookup: CDR1 LGHNA, CDR2 YNFKEQ. Trimming took 4 bases from V and 5 from J, leaving 22 bases between them. The length of the CDR3 is 17 residues.

V is TRBV10-3 and J is TRBJ2-3; 7 positions agree with TRBD2. Per germline, CDR1 ENHRY and CDR2 SYGVKD. CDR3 length: 15 amino acids. V dropped 9 bases and J dropped 6; count of bases not matched to a gene: 15. The CDR3 loop reads CAIHEGGGTVDTQYF. The CDR3 nucleotides read TGTGCCATACACGAAGGCGGGGGTACGGTGGATACGCAGTATTTT.

This clonotype was recorded a few times. The chain has TRBV30 and TRBJ1-2; the D gene is possibly TRBD1 (5 bases). Looked up from germline, CDR1 is GTSNPN and CDR2 is SVGIG (reference sequence). The V end lost 3 bases, the J end lost 0 bases, and 14 bases lay between the germline ends. CDR3 size: 15 residues. The CDR3 nucleotides read TGTGCCTGGAGGAGGACATGGGAAGCTAACTATGGCTACACCTTC. This gives the protein CAWRRTWEANYGYTF.

This clonotype turned up a few times. CDR3 DNA: TGCAGTGCTAGAGTGGGCTACGAGACCCAGTACTTC. This translates into CSARVGYETQYF. This chain joins TRBV20-1 and TRBJ2-5; D is ambiguous. V lost 1 base to trimming and J lost 5 bases, with 8 bases between them. Germline CDR1 DFQATT, CDR2 SNEGSKA (reference sequence). The CDR3 covers 12 residues.

This clonotype was counted between two and nine times. This chain connects TRBV5-1 to TRBJ1-1, with a possible D match to TRBD1 (5 bases). Germline-derived CDR1 and CDR2 are SGHRS and YFSETQ. The CDR3 runs 14 residues. Trimming took 1 base from V and 4 from J, leaving 11 bases between them. CDR3 DNA sequence: TGCGCCAGCAGCTTGCAGACAGTCGGCACTGAAGCTTTCTTT. The encoded protein is CASSLQTVGTEAFF.

The chain links TRBV9 to TRBJ2-5; TRBD1 might be the D (5 bases). The CDR3 totals 16 residues. The ends were cut back, 3 bases at V and 5 bases at J, with 20 bases in the middle. The V gene's germline CDR1 is SGDLS and CDR2 YYNGEE. As DNA, the CDR3 is TGTGCCAGCAGCGCGTCCAACGGACACATCCCGGAGACCCAGTACTTC. This translates into CASSASNGHIPETQYF.

Concerning this clonotype: A much larger clone is a single base away; this may be a read error. V and J are TRBV7-9 and TRBJ1-1; the match to TRBD1 covers 9 bases. CDR1 SEHNR and CDR2 FQNEAQ come from the germline V gene (reference sequence). The CDR3 covers 17 residues. CDR3 nucleotides: TGTGCCAGCAGCTTAGCGCCGGGACAGGGTGAGAACCCTGAAGCTTTCTTT. Encoded protein: CASSLAPGQGENPEAFF.

V gene TRBV5-1 combines with J gene TRBJ2-1; D possibly matches TRBD1 or TRBD2 (5 bases each). V was shortened by 4 bases and J by 3 bases, with 14 bases between the two germline ends. Looked up from germline, CDR1 is SGHRS and CDR2 is YFSETQ. This CDR3 has 15 amino acids. The CDR3 loop is CASSQGTGHYNEQFF. The CDR3 coding sequence is TGCGCCAGCAGCCAAGGGACGGGCCACTACAATGAGCAGTTCTTC.